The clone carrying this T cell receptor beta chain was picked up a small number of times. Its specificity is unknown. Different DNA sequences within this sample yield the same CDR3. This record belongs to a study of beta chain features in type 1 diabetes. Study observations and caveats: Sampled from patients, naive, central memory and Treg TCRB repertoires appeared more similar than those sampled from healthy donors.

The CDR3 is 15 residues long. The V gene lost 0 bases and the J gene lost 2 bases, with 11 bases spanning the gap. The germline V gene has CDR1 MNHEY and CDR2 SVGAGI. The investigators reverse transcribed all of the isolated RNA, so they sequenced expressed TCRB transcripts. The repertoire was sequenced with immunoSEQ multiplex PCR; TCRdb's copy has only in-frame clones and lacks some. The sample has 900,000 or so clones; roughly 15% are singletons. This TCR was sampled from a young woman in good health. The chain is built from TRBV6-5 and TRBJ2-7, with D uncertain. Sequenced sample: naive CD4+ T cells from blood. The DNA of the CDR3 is TGTGCCAGCAGTTACTCGGCCAGAGGCCCCTACGAGCAGTACTTC. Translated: CASSYSARGPYEQYF.